This TCR beta chain is drawn from a study of regulatory T cells in long-lasting Graves disease. Time point defined: newly diagnosed GD, antithyroid drugs for less than 3 months. After RNA was extracted from PBMCs, the TCR library was made from it. Construction of the TCR beta libraries employed iRepertoire HTBI primers in conjunction with Arm-PCR of CDR3 regions. Via MiXCR, TCRdb re-called the multiplex PCR reads, giving one row per CDR3 protein. The repertoire holds 500,000 to 700,000 distinct CDR3 sequences, with approximately 15% as singletons. The CDR3 extends over 14 amino acids. Trimming took off 6 bases at V and 0 bases at J, with 12 bases between the two ends. This clonotype has only a few counts. The data also belong to a second study, concerning T cells in Graves' hyperthyroidism and ophthalmopathy. That report adds: Researchers ran a first-round RT-PCR on the TCR CDR3 using the HTBI primer set.

The chain couples TRBV12-3 or TRBV12-4 to TRBJ2-7; D gene unclear. This specimen was peripheral blood mononuclear cells (PBMCs), taken at new diagnosis, from a patient treated with antithyroid drugs. This TCR was sampled from a woman aged 30 to 39 with Graves disease. CDR3 loop: CASRDGRYSYEQYF. The CDR3 DNA sequence: TGTGCCAGCAGGGACGGACGGTACTCCTACGAGCAGTACTTC.